The clone carrying this T cell receptor (beta chain) was seen only a few times. Its target is unknown. The data were taken from a study of beta chain features in type 1 diabetes. Background on the study: Patients did not differ from healthy donors in age, gender or cell yield.

Study-wide findings and caveats: Insertions were fewer and deletions more numerous at VDJ junctions in type 1 diabetes patients.

CDR1 and CDR2 from the germline V gene are SEHNR and FQNEAQ (reference sequence). CDR3 length: 15 amino acids. The V gene lost 5 bases and the J gene lost 3 bases, with 14 bases spanning the gap. Of the isolated RNA, all was reverse transcribed, and so the sequenced material was expressed TCRB transcripts. Deep immunoSEQ sequencing covered naive, central memory and regulatory T cell samples. Clones were sequenced by immunoSEQ multiplex PCR, and TCRdb holds only the in-frame ones, with some missing. The table lists some 500,000 clones, about 10% of them singletons. The TCR originated in a young woman in good health. V usage is TRBV7-9 and J usage is TRBJ1-3; D perhaps matches TRBD1 (6 bases). Material for sequencing was naive CD4+ T cells from blood. The CDR3 DNA sequence: TGTGCCAGCAGCCCAACAGGGTGGGGTGGAAACACCATATATTTT. The encoded protein is CASSPTGWGGNTIYF.